These 30 T cell receptor beta chains originate from one sample sequenced in a study of beta chain features in type 1 diabetes (dated by TCRdb to the late 2010s). Study-wide findings and limitations: In all four CD4+ subsets, TCRB CDR3 length was moderately but significantly shorter in type 1 diabetes patients.

Library prep was done by the immunoSEQ multiplex PCR assay. The entire amount of isolated RNA was reverse transcribed using the High Capacity cDNA Reverse Transcription Kit, so the sequenced TCRB transcripts were expressed ones. This immuneACCESS table, as held by TCRdb, lists in-frame sequences with V and J called but not all clones. Of the missing ones, under half trace to an unresolved V gene in checked studies; the others have no known cause. Recorded for this sample are around 280,000 clones; 15% of them occurred a single time. Approximately 0.015% of the sample is held by the ten biggest clonotypes. The antigens these receptors bind are not known. The specimen was naive CD4+ T cells from blood. In light of the paper, this sample's cell subset or site label describes: true naive CD4+ T cells. The receptors derive from a man aged 18 to 29 with type 1 diabetes.

The rearrangement links TRBV5-1 to TRBJ1-2; 8 nucleotides line up with TRBD1. With 4 bases clipped from V and 1 base from J, the junction kept 3 bases outside the gene matches. The length of the CDR3 is 14 residues. Looked up from germline, CDR1 is SGHRS and CDR2 is YFSETQ. This chain's CDR3 is CASSKDRVNYGYTF. The CDR3 DNA follows: TGCGCCAGCAGCAAGGACAGGGTTAACTATGGCTACACCTTC. The variable domain in full, completed from reference TRBV5-1 and TRBJ1-2, reads KAGVTQTPRYLIKTRGQQVTLSCSPISGHRSVSWYQQTPGQGLQFLFEYFSETQRNKGNFPGRFSGRQFSNSRSEMNVSTLELGDSALYLCASSKDRVNYGYTFGSGTRLTVV.

This clone was counted a few times. This sequence joins TRBV30 and TRBJ1-3; a possible D gene is TRBD1 (5 bases). This CDR3 is 11 amino acids long. CDR1 and CDR2 from the germline V gene are GTSNPN and SVGIG (reference sequence). Trimming pared 1 base from V and 15 bases from J, leaving 13 bases between. CDR3 bases: TGTGCCTGGAGTGCAACAGGACCGGCATATTTT. It specifies CAWSATGPAYF.

The table lists this clone with a few counts. The chain has TRBV7-9 and TRBJ2-5, with D possibly TRBD1 on 6 matching bases. CDR3 size: 14 residues. Trimming took 5 bases from V and 2 from J, leaving 12 bases between them. In germline, CDR1 is SEHNR, CDR2 FQNEAQ (reference sequence). CDR3 sequence (DNA): TGTGCCAGCAGCAAAAGGACAGCACAAGAGACCCAGTACTTC. It is translated as CASSKRTAQETQYF.

The rearrangement links TRBV30 to TRBJ1-2; 9 bases match TRBD1. Germline CDR1 is GTSNPN and CDR2 is SVGIG (reference sequence). The CDR3 has 14 amino acids. V shed 2 bases and J 9 bases; nucleotides not matched to a gene: 10. DNA for the CDR3: TGTGCCTGGAGTCGAGGGACAGGGCTCACCCGCTACACCTTC. Translating it yields CAWSRGTGLTRYTF.

The gene calls are TRBV28 and TRBJ2-2; 9 positions match TRBD1. The junction had 7 bases not matched to a gene; V was cut back by 7 bases and J by 4 bases. Germline V gene sequence: CDR1 MDHEN, CDR2 SYDVKM. The CDR3 covers 15 residues. The CDR3 coding sequence is TGTGCCAGCAAAGCACAGGGGGCTCGCACCGGGGAGCTGTTTTTT. Protein product: CASKAQGARTGELFF.

This clone was observed a few times. This sequence joins TRBV19 and TRBJ1-2; 7 positions match TRBD1. Per germline, CDR1 LNHDA and CDR2 SQIVND (reference sequence). CDR3 length: 14 amino acids. The J segment lost 8 bases and the V segment lost 10 bases, leaving 16 bases of the junction unmatched. CDR3: CATTGARTGWGYTF. The CDR3 DNA sequence: TGTGCCACAACTGGAGCCAGGACAGGTTGGGGCTACACCTTC.

The V gene is TRBV18, the J gene TRBJ2-7; D is unresolved. Trimming cost V 6 bases and J 2 bases, with 5 bases left between them. Germline V gives CDR1 KGHSH, CDR2 LQKENI. This CDR3 has 11 amino acids. CDR3 sequence reads: CASSQTYEQYF. The CDR3 nucleotides are TGTGCCAGCTCCCAAACCTACGAGCAGTACTTC.

This clone was seen only a few times. The chain has TRBV11-2 and TRBJ1-2; TRBD1 matches 7 bases. Per germline, CDR1 SGHAT and CDR2 FQNNGV. After removal of 4 bases from V and 1 base from J, the junction contained 0 bases not matched to a gene. The CDR3 has 13 residues. This CDR3 reads CASSWDSNYGYTF. CDR3 nucleotide sequence: TGTGCCAGCAGCTGGGACAGTAACTATGGCTACACCTTC.

This clone was seen only a few times. The rearrangement links TRBV5-4 to TRBJ2-5, with a tentative D call TRBD1 (7 bases). CDR1 and CDR2 from the germline V gene are SGHNT and YYREEE (reference sequence). CDR3 size: 14 residues. The V end lost 4 bases, the J end lost 6 bases, and 16 bases lay between the germline ends. CDR3 region: CASSPEGRGKTQYF. The CDR3, as DNA: TGTGCCAGCAGCCCGGAGGGCAGGGGGAAGACCCAGTACTTC. Together with reference TRBV5-4 and TRBJ2-5, the CDR3 gives the full variable domain: ETGVTQSPTHLIKTRGQQVTLRCSSQSGHNTVSWYQQALGQGPQFIFQYYREEENGRGNFPPRFSGLQFPNYSSELNVNALELDDSALYLCASSPEGRGKTQYFGPGTRLLVL.

This clone was detected a few times. The chain carries TRBV4-3 and TRBJ2-3; weak D call: TRBD2 (5 bases). The CDR3 is made up of 17 amino acids. The V gene lost 0 bases and the J gene lost 0 bases, with 13 bases spanning the gap. Germline-derived CDR1 and CDR2 are LGHNA and YSLEER. CDR3 coding DNA: TGCGCCAGCAGCCAAGACGGGAACGTATTCAGCACAGATACGCAGTATTTT. It translates to CASSQDGNVFSTDTQYF.

The rearrangement links TRBV28 to TRBJ2-3, with a tentative D call TRBD2 (6 bases). From germline, CDR1 is MDHEN and CDR2 SYDVKM. The CDR3 is 16 residues long. Trimming removed 5 bases from V and 2 bases from J, with 17 bases in between. CDR3 region: CASSGRGSIYTDTQYF. CDR3 sequence (DNA): TGTGCCAGCAGTGGCCGGGGGTCCATTTACACAGATACGCAGTATTTT.

In this sample, this clone turned up a few times. The V and J genes are TRBV7-9 and TRBJ2-5; the D is unclear. In germline, CDR1 is SEHNR, CDR2 FQNEAQ (reference sequence). The V end was cut by 2 bases, the J end by 11 bases, with 18 bases between. The CDR3 spans 14 residues. CDR3 DNA: TGTGCCAGCAGCTTAATGGCGGCCGAGATACGTCAGTACTTC. It yields the protein CASSLMAAEIRQYF.

This clone was seen a few times. The V call is TRBV21-1, the J call TRBJ1-5; TRBD1, as called in the table, went unchecked against the DNA. TRBV21-1 is noted as a pseudogene. The CDR3 contains 14 residues. The CDR3 DNA reads TGTGCCAGCGGGGGCTCGATGGGCAATCAGCCCCAGCATTTT. Its protein product is CASGGSMGNQPQHF.

This clone was seen more than once but under ten times. This rearrangement joins TRBV9 to TRBJ2-1; 7 positions match TRBD1. This CDR3 region has 14 residues. The V segment lost 0 bases and the J segment 7 bases; nucleotides outside the gene matches: 4. Per the germline V gene, CDR1 is SGDLS and CDR2 is YYNGEE. The CDR3 here is CASSVGAGGNEQFF. DNA for the CDR3: TGTGCCAGCAGCGTAGGGGCAGGGGGAAATGAGCAGTTCTTC.

Only a few counts were recorded for this clone. V usage is TRBV7-2 and J usage is TRBJ1-6; 9 bases are shared with TRBD1. After removal of 5 bases from V and 14 bases from J, the junction contained 7 bases not matched to a gene. Germline assignment: CDR1 SGHTA and CDR2 FQGNSA. The CDR3 is 13 residues long. In nucleotides, the CDR3 is TGTGCCAGCAGCACCCAACAGGGGGCCTCCCTCCACTTT. Protein product: CASSTQQGASLHF.

The sample holds a few counts of this clone. The gene calls are TRBV5-1 and TRBJ2-7; D may be TRBD1 (8 bases). The V and J ends lost 4 bases and 5 bases respectively, with 22 bases between them. The CDR3 is 16 residues long. Per germline, CDR1 SGHRS and CDR2 YFSETQ. The CDR3 is CASSRMDRASGDEQYF. CDR3 DNA: TGCGCCAGCAGCCGGATGGACAGGGCGAGCGGGGACGAGCAGTACTTC.

This chain connects TRBV4-1 to TRBJ2-4; possible D gene TRBD1, 6 bases. The CDR3 spans 17 residues. Germline CDR1 MGHRA, CDR2 YSYEKL. V was trimmed by 4 bases and J by 0 bases, leaving 16 bases between them. The CDR3 spells CASSLPRGSLAKNIQYF. In nucleotides, the CDR3 is TGCGCCAGCAGCCTCCCCAGGGGATCGCTAGCCAAAAACATTCAGTACTTC.

This clone occurred a few times. Lacking the conserved final phenylalanine or tryptophan, this CDR3 likely reflects a read error. Because the CDR3's place on the DNA is in doubt, the DNA is left out and the CDR3 is given as listed by TCRdb. The chain combines TRBV28 with TRBJ1-4; the table's TRBD1 call for D was not verified on the DNA. Including both end residues, the CDR3 is 11 amino acids long. From germline, CDR1 is MDHEN and CDR2 SYDVKM. This CDR3 reads CASRPADRGPR.

This clone turned up a few times. The V and J genes are TRBV28 and TRBJ2-7; 11 bases are a match to TRBD1. V was clipped by 2 bases and J by 0 bases; unmatched bases: 6. CDR1 and CDR2 from the germline V gene are MDHEN and SYDVKM. The length of the CDR3 is 17 residues. CDR3 DNA: TGTGCCAGCAGTTTACCGGGACAGGGGGTAACCTCCTACGAGCAGTACTTC. This translates into CASSLPGQGVTSYEQYF.

As for this clone: Other DNA sequences in this specimen translate into the identical CDR3. The chain uses TRBV18 and TRBJ2-3, with 9 bases identical to TRBD2. After removal of 6 bases from V and 6 bases from J, the junction contained 4 bases not matched to a gene. CDR1 and CDR2 from the germline V gene are KGHSH and LQKENI. CDR3 length equals 13 residues. CDR3: CASSRGGSDTQYF. CDR3 nucleotide sequence: TGTGCCAGCTCGCGGGGGGGCTCGGATACGCAGTATTTT.

This clone came up a few times. The chain couples TRBV7-9 to TRBJ1-5; the D is unclear. Germline CDR1 is SEHNR and CDR2 is FQNEAQ (reference sequence). The length of the CDR3 is 13 residues. V shed 6 bases and J shed 7 bases, with 13 bases lying between them. The CDR3 bases are TGTGCCAGCAGTAACGAGCTGAGACAGCCCCAGCATTTT. It yields the protein CASSNELRQPQHF.

This clone was counted between two and nine times. Written as DNA, the CDR3 is TGTGCCAGCAGTAGACAGGGGGCCGACTCCTACAATGAGCAGTTCTTC. Translation gives CASSRQGADSYNEQFF. The V call is TRBV28, the J call TRBJ2-1; 10 bases are a match to TRBD1. With 5 bases clipped from V and 0 bases from J, the junction kept 4 bases outside the gene matches. Germline CDR1 and CDR2: MDHEN and SYDVKM. This CDR3 contains 16 residues.

The chain combines TRBV11-2 with TRBJ2-3, with 10 bases lining up with TRBD2. This CDR3 is 15 amino acids long. Germline V CDR1 and CDR2: SGHAT, FQNNGV. Trimming took 4 bases from V and 4 from J; bases not matched to a gene: 5. This CDR3 is CASSSQTSGSDTQYF. CDR3 nucleotides: TGTGCCAGCAGCTCTCAGACTAGCGGGTCAGATACGCAGTATTTT.

In its sample, this clone was seen a few times. The chain uses TRBV7-2 and TRBJ2-4; 9 positions agree with TRBD2. This CDR3 is 15 amino acids long. Per germline, CDR1 SGHTA and CDR2 FQGNSA. The J segment lost 10 bases and the V segment lost 1 base, leaving 8 bases of the junction unmatched. This chain's CDR3 is CASSLEFGGGAIQYF. CDR3 DNA: TGTGCCAGCAGCTTAGAGTTTGGCGGGGGGGCGATTCAGTACTTC.

This clone has only a few counts. The V gene is TRBV18, the J gene TRBJ1-1, with 8 nucleotides matching TRBD1. The V and J ends lost 3 bases and 7 bases, in that order; junction bases with no gene match: 10. Germline V gives CDR1 KGHSH, CDR2 LQKENI. CDR3 length: 15 amino acids. Here the CDR3 DNA reads TGTGCCAGCTCACCGCAGGGGGCGCGAAGGGTTGAAGCTTTCTTT. This encodes CASSPQGARRVEAFF.

The rearrangement links TRBV5-1 to TRBJ2-1; TRBD1 agrees at 8 bases. The V segment lost 4 bases and the J segment 2 bases; nucleotides outside the gene matches: 8. Germline V gene data show CDR1 as SGHRS and CDR2 as YFSETQ. CDR3 size: 16 residues. The CDR3 protein is CASSDLRQGPYNEQFF. The CDR3, as DNA: TGCGCCAGCAGCGACTTGCGACAGGGGCCCTACAATGAGCAGTTCTTC.

This clone has more than one count but fewer than ten. This sequence joins TRBV5-1 and TRBJ2-3; D is perhaps TRBD2 (5 bases). Trimming removed 3 bases at V and 2 bases at J, with 10 bases between. The CDR3 runs 14 residues. Germline V gene lookup returns CDR1 SGHRS and CDR2 YFSETQ. The CDR3 DNA sequence: TGCGCCAGCAGCTCCGGGGAGAACACAGATACGCAGTATTTT. Protein: CASSSGENTDTQYF.

This clone was counted only a few times. This rearrangement joins TRBV7-2 to TRBJ1-6; D is possibly TRBD1 (5 bases). V lost 0 bases and J 12 bases, leaving 12 bases between the germline ends. This CDR3 has 14 residues. Germline loops: CDR1 SGHTA, CDR2 FQGNSA. The CDR3 coding sequence is TGTGCCAGCAGCTTAGCTTGGGACGGGGGACCCCTCCACTTT. It translates to CASSLAWDGGPLHF.

This rearrangement joins TRBV15 to TRBJ2-7; 11 bases agree with TRBD1. CDR3 length: 15 residues. Germline CDR1 is LNHNV and CDR2 is YYDKDF (reference sequence). V gave up 3 bases and J gave up 4 bases; unmatched junction bases: 5. DNA for the CDR3: TGTGCCACCAGCAGTCCGGGACAGGGGGATTACGAGCAGTACTTC. Its translation: CATSSPGQGDYEQYF. Drawing the rest from reference TRBV15 and TRBJ2-7, the complete variable domain is DAMVIQNPRYQVTQFGKPVTLSCSQTLNHNVMYWYQQKSSQAPKLLFHYYDKDFNNEADTPDNFQSRRPNTSFCFLDIRSPGLGDTAMYLCATSSPGQGDYEQYFGPGTRLTVT.

This clone has a handful of counts. This chain joins TRBV7-2 and TRBJ2-5; D perhaps matches TRBD2 (7 bases). Germline loops: CDR1 SGHTA, CDR2 FQGNSA. The CDR3 loop spans 15 amino acids. The V end was cut by 2 bases, the J end by 7 bases, with 17 bases between. The DNA of the CDR3 is TGTGCCAGCAGCTTAACCGGGGGGCAGCTGAGGACCCAGTACTTC. Protein: CASSLTGGQLRTQYF.